Listed below are T cell receptor beta chains from one sample, sequenced in a study of shared clonotypes between healthy human individuals. Profiled with immunoSEQ multiplex PCR; TCRdb holds only in-frame clones, not every one. The sample includes about 2.3 million clones, around 93% of them seen just once. Material for sequencing was naive CD4+ T cells from PBMCs. These TCRs come from a man between 18 and 29 years old in good health. Some clones in this sample may be carry-over from other donors' samples. The CDR3 runs from the conserved cysteine through the conserved F or W. D genes are given only for firm matches. The size of a clone is reported for some rows only, either as once, few or many, or as a class for expanded clones.

clone size,V gene,J gene,D gene,CDR3 protein,CDR3 DNA
once,TRBV5-8,TRBJ1-5,NA,CASSLRAIQPQHF,TGTGCCAGCAGCTTGAGGGCGATACAGCCCCAGCATTTT
NA,TRBV5-1,TRBJ2-7,NA,CASSVPASYEQYF,TGCGCCAGCAGCGTCCCAGCCTCCTACGAGCAGTACTTC
NA,TRBV5-1,TRBJ2-7,TRBD1,CASSRVQGAYEQYF,TGCGCCAGCAGCCGGGTACAGGGGGCCTACGAGCAGTACTTC
NA,TRBV5-6,TRBJ1-3,NA,CASSSLIRGSGNTIYF,TGTGCCAGCAGCTCTCTGATTCGGGGGTCTGGAAACACCATATATTTT
NA,TRBV19,TRBJ2-3,NA,CASRRAGRADTQYF,TGTGCCAGTAGGAGGGCGGGACGCGCAGATACGCAGTATTTT
NA,TRBV6-5,TRBJ1-3,TRBD1,CASSYDREGNTIYF,TGTGCCAGCAGTTACGACAGGGAAGGAAACACCATATATTTT
NA,TRBV6-6,TRBJ2-7,NA,CASTPQTPAYEQYF,TGTGCCAGCACCCCCCAGACACCCGCCTACGAGCAGTACTTC
NA,TRBV7-9,TRBJ2-7,TRBD1,CASSPVTGAYEQYF,TGTGCCAGCAGCCCAGTGACAGGGGCCTACGAGCAGTACTTC
NA,TRBV5-8,TRBJ2-2,NA,CASSQSPTGELFF,TGTGCCAGCAGCCAGTCACCCACCGGGGAGCTGTTTTTT
NA,TRBV19,TRBJ2-1,NA,CASRKPNKQRVSSYNEQFF,TGTGCCAGTAGGAAACCCAATAAACAGCGGGTGAGCTCCTACAATGAGCAGTTCTTC
NA,TRBV30,TRBJ2-1,TRBD2,CALIQGGRGFANEQFF,TGTGCCTTAATTCAGGGAGGGAGAGGATTTGCCAATGAGCAGTTCTTC
NA,TRBV7-2,TRBJ2-7,TRBD2,CASSFSGNSYEQYF,TGTGCCAGCAGCTTTAGCGGGAACTCCTACGAGCAGTACTTC
NA,TRBV6-6,TRBJ2-1,TRBD2,CASSSPGLAVNEQFF,TGTGCCAGCAGTTCACCGGGACTAGCGGTGAATGAGCAGTTCTTC
once,TRBV11-2,TRBJ2-6,NA,CASSLVWFRGANVLTF,TGTGCCAGCAGCTTAGTTTGGTTTAGAGGGGCCAACGTCCTGACTTTC
NA,TRBV4-1,TRBJ2-1,NA,CASSQAPTANYNEQFF,TGCGCCAGCAGCCAAGCCCCGACAGCGAACTACAATGAGCAGTTCTTC
NA,TRBV9,TRBJ1-1,NA,CASSVRSGSGTEAFF,TGTGCCAGCAGCGTAAGATCAGGGTCTGGCACTGAAGCTTTCTTT
NA,TRBV27,TRBJ2-7,NA,CASSLSATYEQYF,TGTGCCAGCAGTTTGTCGGCGACCTACGAGCAGTACTTC